This T cell receptor beta chain derives from a study of blood T cells in healthy people across ages. In the case of this clonotype: Its antigen is unidentified.

The authors ran a second PCR of roughly 6 to 12 cycles using a sample-barcoded 5' primer and a J-beta primer mix. All samples yielded 2.5 million or more CDR3-containing paired-end reads. TCRdb re-called the 5' RACE reads through MiXCR, storing one row per CDR3 protein. The data show fewer than 2,000,000 distinct CDR3 sequences, roughly two fifths seen once. The study's findings and limits: Diversity figures derived from one million T cells were judged to underestimate the true value. Compared with aged donors, long-lived donors showed fewer expanded clones, suggesting selection.

Per the germline V gene, CDR1 is LNHNV and CDR2 is YYDKDF (reference sequence). Losses at the gene ends were 8 bases for V and 3 bases for J; bases not matched to a gene: 4. The CDR3 length is 15 residues. Sample: blood. The sequence was obtained from a human donor in good health. The chain recombines TRBV15 with TRBJ2-1, with TRBD2 matching over 13 bases. The CDR3 region has the DNA TGTGCCACCTTCGGACTAGCGGGGGACTACAATGAGCAGTTCTTC. Translating gives CATFGLAGDYNEQFF.